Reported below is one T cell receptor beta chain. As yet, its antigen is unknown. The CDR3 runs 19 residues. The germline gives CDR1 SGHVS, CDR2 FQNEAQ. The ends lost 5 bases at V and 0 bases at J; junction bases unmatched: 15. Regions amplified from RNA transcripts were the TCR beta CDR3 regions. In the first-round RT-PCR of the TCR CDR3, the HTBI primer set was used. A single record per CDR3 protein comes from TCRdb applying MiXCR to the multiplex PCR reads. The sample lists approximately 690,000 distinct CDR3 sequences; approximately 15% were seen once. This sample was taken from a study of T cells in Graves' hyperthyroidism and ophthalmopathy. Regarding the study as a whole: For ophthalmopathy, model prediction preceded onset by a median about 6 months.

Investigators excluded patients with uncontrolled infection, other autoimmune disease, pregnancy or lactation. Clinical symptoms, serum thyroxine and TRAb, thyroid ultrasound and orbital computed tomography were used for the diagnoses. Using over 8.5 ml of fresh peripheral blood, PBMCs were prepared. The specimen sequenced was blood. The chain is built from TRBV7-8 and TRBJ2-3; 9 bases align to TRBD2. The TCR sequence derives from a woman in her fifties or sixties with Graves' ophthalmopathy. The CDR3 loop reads CASSLPPGGREGSTDTQYF. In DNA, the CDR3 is TGTGCCAGCAGCCTCCCCCCGGGCGGGCGGGAGGGTAGCACAGATACGCAGTATTTT. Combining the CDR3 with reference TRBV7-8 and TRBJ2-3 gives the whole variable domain GAGVSQSPRYKVAKRGQDVALRCDPISGHVSLFWYQQALGQGPEFLTYFQNEAQLDKSGLPSDRFFAERPEGSVSTLKIQRTQQEDSAVYLCASSLPPGGREGSTDTQYFGPGTRLTVL.